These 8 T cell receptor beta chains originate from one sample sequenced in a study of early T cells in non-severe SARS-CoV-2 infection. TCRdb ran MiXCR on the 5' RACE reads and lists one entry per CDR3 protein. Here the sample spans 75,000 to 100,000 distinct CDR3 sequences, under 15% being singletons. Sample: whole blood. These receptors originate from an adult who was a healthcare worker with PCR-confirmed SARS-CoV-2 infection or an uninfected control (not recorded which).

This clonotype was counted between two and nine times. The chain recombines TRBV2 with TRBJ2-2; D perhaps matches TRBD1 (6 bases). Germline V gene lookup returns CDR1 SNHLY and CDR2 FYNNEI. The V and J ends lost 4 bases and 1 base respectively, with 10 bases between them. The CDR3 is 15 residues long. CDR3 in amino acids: CASSAETGNTGELFF. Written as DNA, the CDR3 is TGTGCCAGCAGTGCGGAGACAGGGAACACCGGGGAGCTGTTTTTT.

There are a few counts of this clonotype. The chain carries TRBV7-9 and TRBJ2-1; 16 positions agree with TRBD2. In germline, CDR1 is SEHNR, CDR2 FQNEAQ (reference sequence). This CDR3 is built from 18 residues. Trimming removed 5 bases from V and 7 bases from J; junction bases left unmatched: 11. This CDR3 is CASSLPGTSGRALNEQFF. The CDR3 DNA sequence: TGTGCCAGCAGCCTTCCCGGGACTAGCGGGAGGGCCCTAAATGAGCAGTTCTTC.

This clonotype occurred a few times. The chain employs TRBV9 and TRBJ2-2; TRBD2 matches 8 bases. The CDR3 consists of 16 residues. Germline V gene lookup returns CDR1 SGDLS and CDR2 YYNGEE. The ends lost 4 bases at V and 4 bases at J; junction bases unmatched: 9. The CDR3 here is CASSPKSGRSTGELFF. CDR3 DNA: TGTGCCAGCAGCCCGAAGAGCGGGAGAAGCACCGGGGAGCTGTTTTTT.

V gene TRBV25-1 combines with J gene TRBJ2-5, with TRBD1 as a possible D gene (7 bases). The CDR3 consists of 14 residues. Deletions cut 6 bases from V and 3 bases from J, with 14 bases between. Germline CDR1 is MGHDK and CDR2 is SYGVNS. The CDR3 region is CASSERGTEETQYF. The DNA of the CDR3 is TGTGCCAGCAGCGAACGGGGGACAGAAGAGACCCAGTACTTC.

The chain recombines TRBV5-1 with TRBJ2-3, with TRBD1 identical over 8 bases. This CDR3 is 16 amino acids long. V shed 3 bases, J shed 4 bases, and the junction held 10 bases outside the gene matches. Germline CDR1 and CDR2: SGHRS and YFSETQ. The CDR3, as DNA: TGCGCCAGCAGCTGGCAGGGGGCAATCGGATCAGATACGCAGTATTTT. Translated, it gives CASSWQGAIGSDTQYF.

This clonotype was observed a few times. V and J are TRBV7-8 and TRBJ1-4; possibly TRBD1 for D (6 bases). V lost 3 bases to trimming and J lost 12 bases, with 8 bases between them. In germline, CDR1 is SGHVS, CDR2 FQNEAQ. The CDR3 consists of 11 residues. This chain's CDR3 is CASSFQGQLFF. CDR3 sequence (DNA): TGTGCCAGCAGCTTCCAGGGGCAACTGTTTTTT.

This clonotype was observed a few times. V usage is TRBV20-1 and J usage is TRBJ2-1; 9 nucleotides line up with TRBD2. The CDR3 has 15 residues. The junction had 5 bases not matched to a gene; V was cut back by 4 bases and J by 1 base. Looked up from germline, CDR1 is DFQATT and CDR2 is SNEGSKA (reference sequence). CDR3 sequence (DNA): TGCAGTGCTATAAGCGGGAGGACATCCTACAATGAGCAGTTCTTC. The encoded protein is CSAISGRTSYNEQFF.

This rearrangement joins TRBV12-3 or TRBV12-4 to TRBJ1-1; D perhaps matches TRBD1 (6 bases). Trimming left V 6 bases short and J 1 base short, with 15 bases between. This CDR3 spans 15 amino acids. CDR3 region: CASSLLTGPNTEAFF. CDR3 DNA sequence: TGTGCCAGCAGCCTCCTCACAGGGCCGAACACTGAAGCTTTCTTT.